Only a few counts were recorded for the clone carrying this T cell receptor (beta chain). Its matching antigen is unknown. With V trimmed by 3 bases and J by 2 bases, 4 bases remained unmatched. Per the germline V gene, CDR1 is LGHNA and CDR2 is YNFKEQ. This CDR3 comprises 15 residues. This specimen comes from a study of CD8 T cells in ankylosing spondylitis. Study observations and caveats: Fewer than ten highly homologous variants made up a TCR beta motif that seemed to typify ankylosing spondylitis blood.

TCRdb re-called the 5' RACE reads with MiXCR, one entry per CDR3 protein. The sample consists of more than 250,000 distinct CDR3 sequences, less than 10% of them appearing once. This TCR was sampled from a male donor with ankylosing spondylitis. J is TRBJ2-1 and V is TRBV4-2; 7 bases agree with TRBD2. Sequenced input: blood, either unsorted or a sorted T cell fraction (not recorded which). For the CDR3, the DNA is TGTGCCAGCAGCCAGACTAGCAGCGCCTACAATGAGCAGTTCTTC. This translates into CASSQTSSAYNEQFF.